The 18 T cell receptor beta chains below were found in one sample sequenced in a study of T cells in Graves' hyperthyroidism and ophthalmopathy. RNA transcripts provided the source from which TCR beta CDR3 regions were amplified. Initially, a first-round RT-PCR of the TCR CDR3 employed the HTBI primer set. TCRdb itself ran the multiplex PCR reads through MiXCR, one entry per CDR3 protein. The sample includes 300,000 to 350,000 distinct CDR3 sequences, around 14% of them seen just once. Sample: blood. The source is a woman in her twenties or thirties with Graves' hyperthyroidism.

The chain couples TRBV5-6 to TRBJ1-6, with D tentatively TRBD1 (5 bases). This CDR3 spans 14 amino acids. Germline values: CDR1 SGHDT, CDR2 YYEEEE. The V and J ends lost 2 bases and 6 bases respectively, with 9 bases between them. The CDR3 sequence: CASSLDRFNSPLHF. In DNA, the CDR3 is TGTGCCAGCAGCTTAGACAGATTTAATTCACCCCTCCACTTT.

Ten or more counts support this clonotype. The genes are TRBV11-2 and TRBJ2-1; D gene ambiguous. The CDR3 runs to 14 residues. Trimming cost V 6 bases and J 0 bases, with 9 bases left between them. Per the germline V gene, CDR1 is SGHAT and CDR2 is FQNNGV. CDR3 coding DNA: TGTGCCAGCAGGATCTTGGGCTCCTACAATGAGCAGTTCTTC. It translates to CASRILGSYNEQFF. Together with reference TRBV11-2 and TRBJ2-1, the CDR3 gives the full variable domain: EAGVAQSPRYKIIEKRQSVAFWCNPISGHATLYWYQQILGQGPKLLIQFQNNGVVDDSQLPKDRFSAERLKGVDSTLKIQPAKLEDSAVYLCASRILGSYNEQFFGPGTRLTVL.

The gene calls are TRBV2 and TRBJ2-3, with 7 bases identical to TRBD1. This CDR3 region has 14 residues. CDR1 is SNHLY and CDR2 is FYNNEI in the germline V gene. The junction had 6 bases not matched to a gene; V was cut back by 9 bases and J by 0 bases. CDR3 sequence: CARPRDSSTDTQYF. In DNA, the CDR3 is TGTGCCAGACCACGGGACAGCAGCACAGATACGCAGTATTTT.

A remark on this clonotype: At one end the junction does not follow the germline gene, possibly because of a read error. This chain uses TRBV29-1 with TRBJ2-1; tentatively, D is TRBD1 (5 bases). Germline V gives CDR1 SQVTM, CDR2 ANQGSEA. This CDR3 region has 11 residues. CDR3 in amino acids: CSVAGNNEQSF. In DNA form, the CDR3 reads TGCAGCGTTGCAGGGAACAATGAGCAGTCCTTC.

For this clonotype: A clone one base away is much larger, so this may be a read error. The chain uses TRBV27 and TRBJ2-7; tentatively, D is TRBD2 (6 bases). Trimming pared 5 bases from V and 6 bases from J, leaving 17 bases between. CDR1 is MNHEY, CDR2 SMNVEV, per germline (reference sequence). The length of the CDR3 is 14 residues. The CDR3 protein is CASSHSPRGSEQYF. Written as DNA, the CDR3 is TGTGCCAGCAGTCACAGCCCCCGGGGGAGCGAGCAGTACTTC.

The chain uses TRBV28 and TRBJ2-6; D is undetermined. V shed 11 bases and J shed 4 bases, with 12 bases lying between them. The germline V gene has CDR1 MDHEN and CDR2 SYDVKM. CDR3 length equals 13 residues. The CDR3 coding sequence is TGTGCCCACAGCTTGTGGGGGGCCAACGTCCTGACTTTC. The encoded protein is CAHSLWGANVLTF.

Note on this clonotype: The germline gene is not matched at one end of the junction; a read error may be the cause. The V gene is TRBV25-1, the J gene TRBJ1-2, with D tentatively TRBD1 (5 bases). Germline CDR1 reads MGHDK; CDR2 reads SYGVNS. The CDR3 loop spans 16 amino acids. The CDR3 is CASRESGRGSSYGYTF. DNA for the CDR3: TGTGCCAGCAGAGAATCAGGGAGGGGAAGCTCCTATGGCTACACCTTC.

The rearrangement links TRBV19 to TRBJ1-1, with D perhaps TRBD1 (5 bases). The germline gives CDR1 LNHDA, CDR2 SQIVND (reference sequence). This CDR3 spans 14 amino acids. V was trimmed by 5 bases and J by 0 bases, leaving 10 bases between them. The CDR3 is CASSDSDMNTEAFF. CDR3 coding DNA: TGTGCCAGTAGTGACAGTGACATGAACACTGAAGCTTTCTTT.

This clonotype turned up a few times. The chain combines TRBV6-1 with TRBJ2-5; 7 nucleotides line up with TRBD1. CDR1 and CDR2 (germline): MNHNS, SASEGT. V lost 9 bases and J lost 6; bases outside the gene matches: 13. The CDR3 contains 14 residues. The CDR3 spells CASDRGGASKTQYF. CDR3 sequence (DNA): TGTGCCAGTGACCGAGGGGGCGCTTCAAAGACCCAGTACTTC.

The V and J genes are TRBV29-1 and TRBJ2-5; 7 bases map to TRBD1. The V and J ends lost 7 bases and 7 bases, in that order; junction bases with no gene match: 12. Per the germline V gene, CDR1 is SQVTM and CDR2 is ANQGSEA. The CDR3 consists of 13 residues. CDR3 region: CSDATEPGGTQYF. The CDR3, as DNA: TGCAGCGATGCGACTGAGCCAGGGGGGACCCAGTACTTC.

The chain carries TRBV3-1 and TRBJ2-7, with D possibly TRBD2 on 5 matching bases. This CDR3 has 15 residues. The V end was cut by 4 bases, the J end by 1 base, with 14 bases between. Germline-derived CDR1 and CDR2 are LGHDT and YNNKEL (reference sequence). The CDR3 reads CASSRSQDSSYEQYF. In nucleotides, the CDR3 is TGTGCCAGCAGCCGCTCCCAGGACTCTTCCTACGAGCAGTACTTC.

The chain couples TRBV7-2 to TRBJ1-3; D might be TRBD1 (5 bases). Trimming took off 4 bases at V and 0 bases at J, with 10 bases between the two ends. The CDR3 contains 15 residues. In germline, CDR1 is SGHTA, CDR2 FQGNSA. The CDR3: CASSWDGNSGNTIYF. Here the CDR3 DNA reads TGTGCCAGCAGCTGGGACGGGAACTCTGGAAACACCATATATTTT. The full variable domain, completed using reference TRBV7-2 and TRBJ1-3, is GAGVSQSPSNKVTEKGKDVELRCDPISGHTALYWYRQSLGQGLEFLIYFQGNSAPDKSGLPSDRFSAERTGGSVSTLTIQRTQQEDSAVYLCASSWDGNSGNTIYFGEGSWLTVV.

The chain recombines TRBV18 with TRBJ1-3; D perhaps matches TRBD1 (6 bases). This CDR3 is built from 16 residues. Germline CDR1 KGHSH, CDR2 LQKENI. Trimming left V 5 bases short and J 2 bases short, with 16 bases between. CDR3 amino acids: CASSTRQAFAGNTIYF. The CDR3 DNA is TGTGCCAGCTCAACTAGACAGGCTTTCGCTGGAAACACCATATATTTT.

This clonotype was recorded many times. The gene calls are TRBV11-1 and TRBJ2-1; 12 bases line up with TRBD2. Germline V gene lookup returns CDR1 SGHAT and CDR2 FQDESV (reference sequence). CDR3 length equals 16 residues. The junction had 8 bases not matched to a gene; V was cut back by 6 bases and J by 5 bases. CDR3 protein: CASSSLAGGPHNEQFF. In DNA form, the CDR3 reads TGTGCCAGCAGTTCCCTAGCGGGAGGGCCGCACAATGAGCAGTTCTTC.

This clonotype appeared a few times. The chain has TRBV7-6 and TRBJ1-2; 8 positions agree with TRBD1. This CDR3 is built from 14 residues. The junction had 6 bases not matched to a gene; V was cut back by 1 base and J by 8 bases. Germline-derived CDR1 and CDR2 are SGHVS and FNYEAQ. This CDR3 reads CASSLGTGFEGYTF. DNA for the CDR3: TGTGCCAGCAGCTTAGGGACAGGGTTTGAAGGCTACACCTTC.

A few counts support this clonotype. CDR3 DNA: TGCAGCGTTGAAGCTGGGAGGGAGCAGTACTTC. It is translated as CSVEAGREQYF. This sequence joins TRBV29-1 and TRBJ2-7; possible D gene TRBD2, 6 bases. The V end was cut by 1 base, the J end by 7 bases, with 8 bases between. CDR1 is SQVTM, CDR2 ANQGSEA, per germline. This CDR3 comprises 11 residues.

The rearrangement uses TRBV29-1 and TRBJ2-1, with 8 positions matching TRBD2. The CDR3 runs 13 residues. V lost 4 bases and J lost 7; bases outside the gene matches: 6. Germline lookup yields CDR1 SQVTM and CDR2 ANQGSEA. The CDR3 sequence: CSVAPGGDNEQFF. DNA for the CDR3: TGCAGCGTTGCCCCGGGAGGGGATAATGAGCAGTTCTTC.

This clonotype was counted between two and nine times. This sequence joins TRBV7-9 and TRBJ1-3; D unclear. Looked up from germline, CDR1 is SEHNR and CDR2 is FQNEAQ (reference sequence). The CDR3 is 15 amino acids. Between the trimmed V and J ends, which lost 2 bases and 0 bases, there was a span of 8 bases. The CDR3, as DNA: TGTGCCAGCAGCTTAATCCCGGACTCTGGAAACACCATATATTTT. Amino acids: CASSLIPDSGNTIYF.